A single sample gave rise to the 13 T cell receptor beta chains below, sequenced in a study of blood T cell repertoires in COVID-19 (dated by TCRdb to 2020 to 2021). The library was produced with the immunoSEQ multiplex PCR assay. Held by TCRdb, this immuneACCESS table contains in-frame sequences only and omits some clones. Under half of the omission traces to an unresolved V gene where checked; the cause of the rest is unknown. Recorded for this sample are under 200,000 clones; approximately 84% of them occurred a single time. 12% to 15% of the sample is taken by the ten largest. The sequenced material came from peripheral blood. These receptor sequences come from a man aged 18-30 years with active or convalescent COVID-19.

The chain links TRBV5-1 to TRBJ2-7; 10 bases line up with TRBD1. After removal of 5 bases from V and 3 bases from J, the junction contained 8 bases not matched to a gene. CDR1 is SGHRS, CDR2 YFSETQ, per germline. This CDR3 contains 15 residues. The CDR3 nucleotides read TGCGCCAGCAGTTGGGGGACAGGGGTAAACTACGAGCAGTACTTC. Its translation is CASSWGTGVNYEQYF.

This chain joins TRBV30 and TRBJ2-5; TRBD2 aligns across 12 bases. Germline CDR1 reads GTSNPN; CDR2 reads SVGIG (reference sequence). Unmatched junction bases numbered 5, after V lost 2 bases and J lost 7 bases. This CDR3 region has 14 residues. CDR3 amino acids: CAWSTSGRWGTQYF. The CDR3 bases are TGTGCCTGGAGTACTAGCGGGAGGTGGGGGACCCAGTACTTC.

J is TRBJ2-5 and V is TRBV24-1; possible D gene TRBD1, 5 bases. CDR1 is KGHDR, CDR2 SFDVKD, per germline. The length of the CDR3 is 15 residues. Trimming stripped 0 bases from V and 3 bases from J, with 10 bases between. Here the CDR3 reads CATSDLQAGKETQYF. The CDR3 nucleotides read TGTGCCACCAGTGATTTGCAGGCAGGGAAAGAGACCCAGTACTTC.

The rearrangement joins TRBV15 to TRBJ1-6; tentative D call: TRBD1 (5 bases). This CDR3 comprises 16 residues. Trimming left V 2 bases short and J 6 bases short, with 14 bases between. Germline values: CDR1 LNHNV, CDR2 YYDKDF (reference sequence). In nucleotides, the CDR3 is TGTGCCACCAGCAGAAATCAGGGTGTCGGTAATTCACCCCTCCACTTT. Encoded protein: CATSRNQGVGNSPLHF.

The chain has TRBV5-8 and TRBJ1-5; the match to TRBD1 covers 7 bases. The germline gives CDR1 SGHTS, CDR2 YDEGEE. V shed 1 base, J shed 6 bases, and the junction held 4 bases outside the gene matches. The CDR3 contains 14 residues. The CDR3 loop reads CASSLNRGSQPQHF. The CDR3 nucleotides are TGTGCCAGCAGCTTGAACAGGGGCAGTCAGCCCCAGCATTTT.

The chain combines TRBV9 with TRBJ1-2; TRBD1 matches at 12 bases. The CDR3 contains 17 residues. Germline-derived CDR1 and CDR2 are SGDLS and YYNGEE. Trimming cost V 1 base and J 4 bases; bases outside gene matches: 8. CDR3 nucleotide sequence: TGTGCCAGCAGCGTAAGCCCGGGACAGGGGGCCGGCTATGGCTACACCTTC. Translation gives CASSVSPGQGAGYGYTF. The variable domain in full, with the rest retrieved from reference TRBV9 and TRBJ1-2, is DSGVTQTPKHLITATGQRVTLRCSPRSGDLSVYWYQQSLDQGLQFLIQYYNGEERAKGNILERFSAQQFPDLHSELNLSSLELGDSALYFCASSVSPGQGAGYGYTFGSGTRLTVV.

This chain connects TRBV6-4 to TRBJ1-2; 8 bases are shared with TRBD1. The CDR3 consists of 14 residues. The V segment lost 6 bases and the J segment 3 bases; nucleotides outside the gene matches: 6. Germline values: CDR1 MRHNA, CDR2 SNTAGT. The CDR3 region is CASSRGQGDYGYTF. The CDR3 DNA follows: TGTGCCAGCAGCCGAGGACAGGGTGACTATGGCTACACCTTC.

This chain's CDR3 is CATSDLRPDTQYF. Written as DNA, the CDR3 is TGTGCCACCAGTGATTTGCGTCCAGATACGCAGTATTTT. The genes are TRBV24-1 and TRBJ2-3; D call uncertain. Trimming removed 0 bases from V and 4 bases from J, with 4 bases in between. Germline V gene data show CDR1 as KGHDR and CDR2 as SFDVKD. This CDR3 is 13 amino acids long.

V is TRBV10-3 and J is TRBJ2-1; D might be TRBD1 (6 bases). Germline loops: CDR1 ENHRY, CDR2 SYGVKD. The CDR3 loop spans 13 amino acids. The ends were cut back, 7 bases at V and 5 bases at J, with 12 bases in the middle. The CDR3 region is CAINGGLNNEQFF. CDR3 coding DNA: TGTGCCATCAATGGGGGCCTGAACAATGAGCAGTTCTTC.

CDR3 sequence reads: CASSLALAGGLGEQYF. In DNA, the CDR3 is TGTGCCAGCAGCTTAGCACTAGCGGGGGGGCTGGGTGAGCAGTACTTC. The chain links TRBV7-2 to TRBJ2-7; 13 positions agree with TRBD2. The V gene's germline CDR1 is SGHTA and CDR2 FQGNSA. Losses at the gene ends were 0 bases for V and 7 bases for J; bases not matched to a gene: 6. The CDR3 is 16 amino acids.

This chain connects TRBV4-3 to TRBJ1-1; no firm D call. The V and J ends lost 0 bases and 0 bases respectively, with 11 bases between them. This CDR3 is built from 16 residues. Germline V lookup: CDR1 LGHNA, CDR2 YSLEER. CDR3 sequence reads: CASSQEGHSVNTEAFF. The CDR3 DNA follows: TGCGCCAGCAGCCAAGAAGGTCATAGCGTGAACACTGAAGCTTTCTTT.

In this sample, this clone turned up a few times. V is TRBV11-1 and J is TRBJ1-1; 7 nucleotides match TRBD1. The CDR3 contains 16 residues. Germline loops: CDR1 SGHAT, CDR2 FQDESV (reference sequence). The V segment lost 5 bases and the J segment 2 bases; nucleotides outside the gene matches: 11. CDR3 in amino acids: CASSPQGSYINTEAFF. In nucleotides, the CDR3 is TGTGCCAGCAGCCCACAGGGGAGTTACATCAACACTGAAGCTTTCTTT. Combining the CDR3 with reference TRBV11-1 and TRBJ1-1 gives the whole variable domain EAEVAQSPRYKITEKSQAVAFWCDPISGHATLYWYRQILGQGPELLVQFQDESVVDDSQLPKDRFSAERLKGVDSTLKIQPAELGDSAMYLCASSPQGSYINTEAFFGQGTRLTVV.

This clone came up a few times. J is TRBJ2-5 and V is TRBV11-2; 8 bases match TRBD1. The CDR3 covers 13 residues. With V trimmed by 4 bases and J by 5 bases, 3 bases remained unmatched. Germline CDR1 SGHAT, CDR2 FQNNGV. The CDR3 DNA sequence: TGTGCCAGCAGCTCCGACAGGGGCGAGACCCAGTACTTC. Translating it yields CASSSDRGETQYF.